This T cell receptor beta chain was recovered during a study of human T cells and chemical hapten exposure. Within the library, unique molecular identifiers were attached to each individual cDNA molecule. MiXCR, applied by TCRdb to the RACE reads, yields one record per CDR3 protein. The sample records around 350,000 distinct CDR3 sequences, approximately 5% being singletons. With 5 bases removed from V and 2 bases from J, the gap between germline ends came to 12 bases. This CDR3 has 14 amino acids. Germline CDR1 SGHAT, CDR2 FQNNGV. This clonotype appeared many times. Time point in this sample: pre-sensitization, week 0. Treatment defined: therapeutic diphenylcyclopropenone sensitization with weekly scalp DPC. Donors were 18 to 70-year-old alopecia patients suitable for DPC.

The rearrangement uses TRBV11-2 and TRBJ1-2; D call uncertain. The sample in question was whole blood, obtained in connection with sensitization to the hapten diphenylcyclopropenone (DPC). The receptor was isolated from a woman aged 18-35 years with alopecia areata. Some clones in this sample may be carry-over from other donors' samples. CDR3 sequence reads: CASSGVSSNYGYTF. CDR3 DNA sequence: TGTGCCAGCAGCGGGGTTAGTTCGAACTATGGCTACACCTTC.